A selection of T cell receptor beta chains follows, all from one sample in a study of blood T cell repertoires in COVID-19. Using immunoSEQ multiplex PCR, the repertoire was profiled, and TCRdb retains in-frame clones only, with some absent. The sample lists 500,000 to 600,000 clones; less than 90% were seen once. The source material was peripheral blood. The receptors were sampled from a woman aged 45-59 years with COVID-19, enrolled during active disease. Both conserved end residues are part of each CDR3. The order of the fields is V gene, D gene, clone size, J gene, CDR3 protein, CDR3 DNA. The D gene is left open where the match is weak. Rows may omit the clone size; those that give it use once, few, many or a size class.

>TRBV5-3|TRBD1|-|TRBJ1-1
CARSSDPGTGGKMGTEAFF
TGTGCCAGAAGCTCCGACCCGGGAACAGGGGGAAAGATGGGCACTGAAGCTTTCTTT
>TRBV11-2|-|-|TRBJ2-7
CASSFGQNPPYEQYF
TGTGCCAGCAGCTTTGGCCAGAACCCCCCCTACGAGCAGTACTTC
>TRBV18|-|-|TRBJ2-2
CASSPRQGRTGELFF
TGTGCCAGCTCACCACGGCAGGGCCGGACCGGGGAGCTGTTTTTT
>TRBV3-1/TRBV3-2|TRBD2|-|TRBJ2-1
CASSQGGGGVINEQFF
TGTGCCAGCAGCCAAGGAGGCGGGGGGGTAATCAATGAGCAGTTCTTC
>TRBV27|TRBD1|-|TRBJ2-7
CASSSVPGQGGHEQYF
TGTGCCAGCAGTTCTGTACCGGGACAGGGGGGTCACGAGCAGTACTTC
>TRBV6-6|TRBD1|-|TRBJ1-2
CASSYVQGANYGYTF
TGTGCCAGCAGTTACGTACAGGGGGCTAACTATGGCTACACCTTC
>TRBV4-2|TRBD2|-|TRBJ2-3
CASSQGLAGGPYQTDTQYF
TGTGCCAGCAGCCAAGGGCTGGCGGGGGGACCCTACCAGACAGATACGCAGTATTTT
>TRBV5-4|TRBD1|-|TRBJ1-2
CASSPRTGGIYGYTF
TGTGCCAGCAGCCCGAGGACAGGGGGAATCTATGGCTACACCTTC
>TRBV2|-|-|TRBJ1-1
CASTSRTSGDTEAFF
TGTGCCAGCACCTCTAGGACCTCGGGGGACACTGAAGCTTTCTTT
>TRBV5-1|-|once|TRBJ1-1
CASSLAGQLTEAFF
TGCGCCAGCAGCTTGGCCGGACAGCTCACTGAAGCTTTCTTT
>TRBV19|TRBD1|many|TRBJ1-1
CASSWTGYTEAFF
TGTGCCAGTAGTTGGACAGGGTACACTGAAGCTTTCTTT
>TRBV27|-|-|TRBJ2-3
CATPESADTDTQYF
TGTGCCACCCCCGAATCGGCGGACACAGATACGCAGTATTTT
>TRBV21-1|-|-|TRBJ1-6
CASSKGRQIYNSPLHF
TGTGCCAGCAGCAAAGGGAGACAGATCTATAATTCACCCCTCCACTTT
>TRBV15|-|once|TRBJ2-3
CATSGLLGTDTQYF
TGTGCCACCAGCGGCCTCTTGGGCACAGATACGCAGTATTTT
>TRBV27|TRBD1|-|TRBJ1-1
CASSSGQLYTEAFF
TGTGCCAGCAGTTCGGGACAGCTTTACACTGAAGCTTTCTTT
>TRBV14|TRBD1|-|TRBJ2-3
CASSLRTGTTDTQYF
TGTGCCAGCAGCCTTCGGACAGGGACTACAGATACGCAGTATTTT
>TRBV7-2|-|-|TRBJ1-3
CASSLEGPSGNTIYF
TGTGCCAGCAGCTTAGAGGGGCCCTCTGGAAACACCATATATTTT
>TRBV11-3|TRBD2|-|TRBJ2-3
CASSLGAGSTDTQYF
TGTGCCAGCAGCTTGGGAGCGGGGAGCACAGATACGCAGTATTTT
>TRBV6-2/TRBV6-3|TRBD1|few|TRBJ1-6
CASSYSPGQGNSPLHF
TGTGCCAGCAGTTACTCTCCGGGACAGGGGAATTCACCCCTCCACTTT
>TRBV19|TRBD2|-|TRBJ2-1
CASSIWRGGDEQFF
TGTGCCAGTAGTATATGGCGGGGGGGCGATGAGCAGTTCTTC
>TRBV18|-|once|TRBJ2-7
CASSPWGYMQGPYEQYF
TGTGCCAGCTCACCCTGGGGGTATATGCAGGGGCCCTACGAGCAGTACTTC
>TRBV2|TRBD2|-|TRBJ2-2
CASSPPSGSSTGELFF
TGTGCCAGCAGTCCCCCTAGCGGGAGCTCTACCGGGGAGCTGTTTTTT
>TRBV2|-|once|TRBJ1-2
CASRYEGSYGYTF
TGTGCCAGCAGGTACGAGGGATCCTATGGCTACACCTTC
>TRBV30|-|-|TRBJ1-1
CAWIQEISGTEAFF
TGTGCCTGGATACAAGAGATATCGGGCACTGAAGCTTTCTTT
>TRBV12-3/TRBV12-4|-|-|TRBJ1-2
CASSQGIDYGYTF
TGTGCCAGCAGTCAGGGGATAGACTATGGCTACACCTTC